This T cell receptor (beta chain) is drawn from a study of CXCR3-negative and CXCR3-positive naive CD8 T cells. TRB cDNA was prepared as libraries by UMI-labeled 5' RACE. TCRdb re-called the 5' RACE reads, yielding one record per CDR3 amino acid sequence without DNA. The sample totals under 150,000 distinct CDR3 sequences. Study results and caveats: Researchers reported similar TRBV-TRBJ usage in naive CXCR3-negative and CXCR3-positive cells, though memory differed. Naive cells with CXCR3 showed TRB CDR3s that were more hydrophobic than those in CXCR3-negative naive cells. Diversity proved comparably high across both naive subsets and much lower in memory CD8+ cells.

Triplicate sorts, 300,000 cells apiece, were made for each CD8+ T cell subset. To note about this clonotype: Its matching antigen is unknown.

The clonotype originates from a human donor in good health. Some clones in this sample may be carry-over from other donors' samples. Sequencing input: naive CXCR3+ CD8+ T cells from blood. Regarding subset: CD45RO-CCR7+CD27+CD95- naive CD8+ T cells expressing CXCR3 (TNR3+).

The chain's CDR3 is CASSPLTAYSNQPQHF. V gene TRBV7-9 combines with J gene TRBJ1-5. This CDR3 has 16 residues. CDR1 SEHNR and CDR2 FQNEAQ come from the germline V gene (reference sequence).